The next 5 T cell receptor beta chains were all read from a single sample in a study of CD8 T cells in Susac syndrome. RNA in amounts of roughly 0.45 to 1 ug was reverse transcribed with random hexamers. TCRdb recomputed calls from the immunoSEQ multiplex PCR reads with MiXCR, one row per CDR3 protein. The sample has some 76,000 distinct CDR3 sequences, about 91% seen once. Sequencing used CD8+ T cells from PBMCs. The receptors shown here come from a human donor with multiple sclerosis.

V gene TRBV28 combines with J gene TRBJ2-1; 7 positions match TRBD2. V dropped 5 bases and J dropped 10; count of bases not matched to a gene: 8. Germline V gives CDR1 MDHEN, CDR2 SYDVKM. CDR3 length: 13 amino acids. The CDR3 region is CASSLGTAGEQFF. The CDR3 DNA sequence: TGTGCCAGCAGTCTAGGTACAGCGGGAGAGCAGTTCTTC.

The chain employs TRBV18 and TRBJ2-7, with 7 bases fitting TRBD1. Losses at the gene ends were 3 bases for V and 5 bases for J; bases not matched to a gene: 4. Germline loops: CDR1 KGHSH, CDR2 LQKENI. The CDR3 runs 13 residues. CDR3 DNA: TGTGCCAGCTCACCGGACAGGTCCCACGAGCAGTACTTC. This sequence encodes CASSPDRSHEQYF.

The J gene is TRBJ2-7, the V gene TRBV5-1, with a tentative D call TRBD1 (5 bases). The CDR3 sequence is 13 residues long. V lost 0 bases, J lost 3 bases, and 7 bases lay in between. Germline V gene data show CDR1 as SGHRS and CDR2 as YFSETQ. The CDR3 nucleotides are TGCGCCAGCAGCTTGGCGACAGACTACGAGCAGTACTTC. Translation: CASSLATDYEQYF.

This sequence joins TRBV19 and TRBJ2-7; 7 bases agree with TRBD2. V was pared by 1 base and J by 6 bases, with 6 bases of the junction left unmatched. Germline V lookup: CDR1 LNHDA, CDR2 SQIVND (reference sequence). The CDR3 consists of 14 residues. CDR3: CASSIGRENFEQYF. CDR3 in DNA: TGTGCCAGTAGTATAGGGCGGGAGAATTTCGAGCAGTACTTC.

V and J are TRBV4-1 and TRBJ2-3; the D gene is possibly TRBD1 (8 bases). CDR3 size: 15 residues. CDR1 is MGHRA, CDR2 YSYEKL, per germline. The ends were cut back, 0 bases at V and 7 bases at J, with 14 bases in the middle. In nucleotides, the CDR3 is TGCGCCAGCAGCCAAGAGGACAGGGAGGGGAATACGCAGTATTTT. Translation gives CASSQEDREGNTQYF.